This passage covers 28 T cell receptor beta chains from one sample sequenced in a study of T cells in Graves' hyperthyroidism and ophthalmopathy. Amplification targeted TCR beta CDR3 regions from RNA transcripts. An initial round of RT-PCR targeting the TCR CDR3 relied on the HTBI primer set. TCRdb redid the calling of the multiplex PCR reads with MiXCR, one entry per CDR3 protein. Among 350,000 to 400,000 distinct CDR3 sequences listed, about 16% were seen once. Source material: blood. These TCRs come from a young woman with Graves' hyperthyroidism.

The chain couples TRBV19 to TRBJ2-1; 7 nucleotides line up with TRBD1. The CDR3 runs to 15 residues. The ends lost 3 bases at V and 8 bases at J; junction bases unmatched: 10. Germline V lookup: CDR1 LNHDA, CDR2 SQIVND (reference sequence). The CDR3 loop reads CASSMDRITGDEQFF. Here the CDR3 DNA reads TGTGCCAGTAGTATGGACAGGATAACCGGGGATGAGCAGTTCTTC.

This clonotype was detected a few times. The V call is TRBV19, the J call TRBJ2-7, with D perhaps matching TRBD1 or TRBD2 (5 bases each). V lost 6 bases to trimming and J lost 2 bases, with 14 bases between them. Germline values: CDR1 LNHDA, CDR2 SQIVND (reference sequence). The CDR3 is 14 residues long. CDR3 sequence reads: CASRSPGPPYEQYF. DNA of the CDR3: TGTGCCAGTAGATCCCCGGGACCCCCCTACGAGCAGTACTTC.

This clonotype was counted many times. This CDR3 is CASTARETQYF. DNA of the CDR3: TGTGCCAGCACGGCCCGGGAGACCCAGTACTTC. The rearrangement links TRBV3-1 to TRBJ2-5, with no clear D. Trimming removed 7 bases at V and 5 bases at J, with 8 bases between. The CDR3 runs to 11 residues. Germline CDR1 is LGHDT and CDR2 is YNNKEL (reference sequence).

There are many counts of this clonotype. The chain uses TRBV30 and TRBJ2-7; D gene ambiguous. Germline V gene sequence: CDR1 GTSNPN, CDR2 SVGIG (reference sequence). The CDR3 loop spans 12 amino acids. V was shortened by 1 base and J by 6 bases, with 10 bases between the two germline ends. As DNA, the CDR3 is TGTGCCTGGAGTGAACTACTACGCGAGCAGTACTTC. The encoded protein is CAWSELLREQYF.

There are many counts of this clonotype. The rearrangement uses TRBV28 and TRBJ2-6; 12 nucleotides line up with TRBD2. After removal of 7 bases from V and 4 bases from J, the junction contained 5 bases not matched to a gene. From germline, CDR1 is MDHEN and CDR2 SYDVKM. The CDR3 spans 16 residues. This CDR3 is CASNDGLAGGANVLTF. The CDR3 DNA is TGTGCCAGCAACGATGGACTAGCGGGGGGGGCCAACGTCCTGACTTTC. The variable domain in full, completed from reference TRBV28 and TRBJ2-6, reads DVKVTQSSRYLVKRTGEKVFLECVQDMDHENMFWYRQDPGLGLRLIYFSYDVKMKEKGDIPEGYSVSREKKERFSLILESASTNQTSMYLCASNDGLAGGANVLTFGAGSRLTVL.

V and J are TRBV19 and TRBJ2-6; tentatively, D is TRBD1 (6 bases). In germline, CDR1 is LNHDA, CDR2 SQIVND (reference sequence). V was cut by 7 bases and J by 3 bases, with 10 bases left in between. This CDR3 is built from 14 residues. The chain's CDR3 is CASIKGVGANVLTF. The CDR3 DNA is TGTGCCAGTATTAAGGGGGTTGGGGCCAACGTCCTGACTTTC.

The CDR3 bases are TGTGCCACCAGTGATCCCTACCATGGACAGGGCGAAATCTATGGCTACACCTTC. Translating gives CATSDPYHGQGEIYGYTF. J is TRBJ1-2 and V is TRBV24-1; 8 bases fit TRBD1. This CDR3 is 18 amino acids long. Per germline, CDR1 KGHDR and CDR2 SFDVKD. The V segment lost 3 bases and the J segment 4 bases; nucleotides outside the gene matches: 15.

The CDR3 sequence: CASSPRTSTNEQFF. The CDR3 DNA reads TGTGCCAGCAGCCCCCGGACTAGTACAAATGAGCAGTTCTTC. The chain carries TRBV7-3 and TRBJ2-1, with TRBD2 matching over 7 bases. The CDR3 consists of 14 residues. Germline V lookup: CDR1 SGHTA, CDR2 FQGTGA. The trim removed 5 bases at V and 7 bases at J, leaving 8 bases unmatched.

In its sample, this clonotype was seen a few times. A much larger clone lies one base from this, so it may be a read error. The CDR3 does not end in the conserved phenylalanine or tryptophan, so this is likely a read error. The chain has TRBV30 and TRBJ1-5; no firm D call. The CDR3 consists of 13 residues. Trimming cost V 4 bases and J 3 bases, with 10 bases left between them. Germline-derived CDR1 and CDR2 are GTSNPN and SVGIG (reference sequence). As DNA, the CDR3 is TGTGCCTGGAATGAGGCACCCAATCAGCCCCAGCATCTT. This encodes CAWNEAPNQPQHL.

This clonotype was seen once. The junction departs from the called germline gene at one end, perhaps through a read error. This chain uses TRBV28 with TRBJ2-3, with D possibly being TRBD1 or TRBD2 (6 bases each). Germline assignment: CDR1 MDHEN and CDR2 SYDVKM. The CDR3 length is 18 residues. CDR3 DNA: TGTGCCAGCAGTTTGCCCACGGGGGACACATTCCGCACAGATACGCGGTATTTT. It is translated as CASSLPTGDTFRTDTRYF.

V is TRBV6-4 and J is TRBJ2-3; D gene ambiguous. V gave up 0 bases and J gave up 0 bases, with 10 bases separating them. CDR1 and CDR2 (germline): MRHNA, SNTAGT. The CDR3 has 16 residues. CDR3 bases: TGTGCCAGCAGTGACTCTGGAGTCTCTAGCACAGATACGCAGTATTTT. Residues: CASSDSGVSSTDTQYF.

In this sample, this clonotype turned up a few times. The chain employs TRBV19 and TRBJ1-5, with 8 positions matching TRBD1. This CDR3 comprises 13 residues. Germline lookup yields CDR1 LNHDA and CDR2 SQIVND (reference sequence). Unmatched junction bases numbered 4, after V lost 5 bases and J lost 7 bases. The CDR3 protein is CASSLDREQPQHF. CDR3 nucleotides: TGTGCCAGTAGTTTGGACAGGGAACAGCCCCAGCATTTT.

This clonotype was seen more than once but under ten times. This rearrangement joins TRBV27 to TRBJ2-7; 7 nucleotides line up with TRBD1. CDR3 size: 14 residues. CDR1 and CDR2 from the germline V gene are MNHEY and SMNVEV (reference sequence). J gave up 6 bases and V 0 bases, and 5 bases lay outside the gene matches. This chain's CDR3 is CASSLSRGLGEQYF. CDR3 nucleotides: TGTGCCAGCAGTTTATCGAGGGGGCTAGGCGAGCAGTACTTC.

This chain links TRBV10-3 with TRBJ2-2; 10 bases fit TRBD2. Germline CDR1 reads ENHRY; CDR2 reads SYGVKD. CDR3 size: 14 residues. J was trimmed by 7 bases and V by 7 bases; bases with no gene match: 6. The CDR3 loop is CAITTSGKGGELFF. In nucleotides, the CDR3 is TGTGCCATCACAACTAGCGGGAAGGGCGGGGAGCTGTTTTTT.

CDR3 protein: CASSLQGWNSEQYF. CDR3 nucleotide sequence: TGCGCCAGCAGCTTACAGGGATGGAACTCCGAGCAGTACTTC. J is TRBJ2-7 and V is TRBV5-1; a weak D match, TRBD1 (6 bases). Germline lookup yields CDR1 SGHRS and CDR2 YFSETQ. This CDR3 comprises 14 residues. The V gene lost 2 bases and the J gene lost 6 bases, with 15 bases spanning the gap.

V gene TRBV20-1 combines with J gene TRBJ2-2; TRBD2 aligns across 16 bases. The V segment lost 6 bases and the J segment 8 bases; nucleotides outside the gene matches: 6. The CDR3 is 15 residues long. CDR1 is DFQATT and CDR2 is SNEGSKA in the germline V gene (reference sequence). CDR3 sequence: CSAGTSGRASGELFF. CDR3 DNA: TGCAGTGCAGGGACTAGCGGGAGGGCCTCGGGGGAGCTGTTTTTT.

Note on this clonotype: This may be a read error: a much more frequent sequence differs by one nucleotide. The V call is TRBV6-1, the J call TRBJ1-4; D remains unclear. V gave up 3 bases and J gave up 3 bases, with 11 bases separating them. The CDR3 contains 15 residues. Germline CDR1 MNHNS, CDR2 SASEGT. The CDR3 DNA sequence: TGTGCCAGCAGTGACTGGCCCGCAGCTAATGAAAAACTGTTTTTT. The encoded protein is CASSDWPAANEKLFF.

V gene TRBV5-1 combines with J gene TRBJ2-7; TRBD2 is a possible D gene (5 bases). Trimming removed 2 bases at V and 2 bases at J, with 11 bases between. This CDR3 has 14 amino acids. Germline CDR1 and CDR2: SGHRS and YFSETQ. CDR3 sequence (DNA): TGCGCCAGCAGCTTTAGCGAGAGTCCCTACGAGCAGTACTTC. Its protein is CASSFSESPYEQYF.

This clonotype appeared a few times. The rearrangement joins TRBV27 to TRBJ2-1; TRBD2 agrees at 9 bases. CDR1 is MNHEY, CDR2 SMNVEV, per germline (reference sequence). Germline trimming cut 0 bases from V and 7 bases from J; bases unmatched to any gene: 22. CDR3 size: 21 residues. The CDR3 DNA reads TGTGCCAGCAGTTTATCGAAAAGTTGGGCGGCCGGGACTAGCAGGGGGAATGAGCAGTTCTTC. Protein product: CASSLSKSWAAGTSRGNEQFF.

The chain couples TRBV6-2 or TRBV6-3 to TRBJ1-4, with 10 bases identical to TRBD1. The junction had 0 bases not matched to a gene; V was cut back by 2 bases and J by 6 bases. Germline V gives CDR1 MNHEY, CDR2 SVGEGT. The CDR3 is made up of 14 amino acids. The CDR3 is CASSYDRGHEKLFF. CDR3 DNA sequence: TGTGCCAGCAGTTACGACAGGGGGCATGAAAAACTGTTTTTT.

This clonotype was detected only a few times. This chain links TRBV6-4 with TRBJ1-2; D gene uncertain. The CDR3 runs 9 residues. Trimming took off 7 bases at V and 8 bases at J, with 5 bases between the two ends. Per germline, CDR1 MRHNA and CDR2 SNTAGT. The CDR3 DNA reads TGTGCCAGCATGGAGGGCTACACCTTC. Its protein product is CASMEGYTF.

This clonotype was seen only a few times. V usage is TRBV28 and J usage is TRBJ1-1, with TRBD1 identical over 7 bases. CDR3 length equals 18 residues. V lost 3 bases, J lost 1 base, and 14 bases stayed unmatched. Germline CDR1 MDHEN, CDR2 SYDVKM. DNA for the CDR3: TGTGCCAGCAGTTTTGTCTATAACAGGGGATTTCCGAACACTGAAGCTTTCTTT. It codes for CASSFVYNRGFPNTEAFF.

Ten or more counts support this clonotype. The chain recombines TRBV3-1 with TRBJ1-2, with unresolved D. The CDR3 sequence is 13 residues long. V was pared by 2 bases and J by 6 bases, with 10 bases between. The germline CDR1 and CDR2 sequences are LGHDT and YNNKEL (reference sequence). In nucleotides, the CDR3 is TGTGCCAGCAGCCAACTATCAGTTAATGGCTACACCTTC. This translates into CASSQLSVNGYTF.

The V gene is TRBV6-1, the J gene TRBJ2-1; D is unresolved. V was pared by 7 bases and J by 4 bases, with 8 bases between. This CDR3 has 12 residues. Germline lookup yields CDR1 MNHNS and CDR2 SASEGT. The CDR3 loop is CASMSVYNEQFF. The CDR3, as DNA: TGTGCCAGCATGTCGGTGTACAATGAGCAGTTCTTC.

The sample holds a few counts of this clonotype. The chain couples TRBV28 to TRBJ2-5; D gene ambiguous. Trimming pared 6 bases from V and 10 bases from J, leaving 15 bases between. This CDR3 spans 12 amino acids. Germline-derived CDR1 and CDR2 are MDHEN and SYDVKM. The CDR3 loop reads CASSSARVIQYF. DNA of the CDR3: TGTGCCAGCAGCTCGGCCCGGGTAATCCAGTACTTC.

This clonotype was recorded a few times. The chain carries TRBV28 and TRBJ1-5; perhaps TRBD1 as D (6 bases). Between the trimmed V and J ends, which lost 8 bases and 5 bases, there was a span of 16 bases. This CDR3 has 14 residues. Per germline, CDR1 MDHEN and CDR2 SYDVKM. The CDR3 is CASAGGRAHQPQHF. The CDR3 coding sequence is TGTGCCAGCGCCGGGGGGCGGGCTCATCAGCCCCAGCATTTT.

This clonotype was found once. It may be a read error: a sequence one base away is much more abundant. The V gene is TRBV12-3 or TRBV12-4, the J gene TRBJ2-5; 11 nucleotides align to TRBD2. This CDR3 spans 15 amino acids. The CDR3 protein is CASSGTSGLQGTQYF. CDR3 DNA: TGTGCCAGCAGCGGGACTAGCGGCCTTCAAGGGACCCAGTACTTC.

In its sample, this clonotype was seen a few times. The V and J genes are TRBV18 and TRBJ2-2, with 10 bases aligning to TRBD1. The CDR3 has 14 residues. With 5 bases clipped from V and 6 bases from J, the junction kept 3 bases outside the gene matches. Germline CDR1 and CDR2: KGHSH and LQKENI. The CDR3 loop is CASSTDRGAGELFF. As DNA, the CDR3 is TGTGCCAGCTCAACGGACAGGGGGGCCGGGGAGCTGTTTTTT.